The 19 T cell receptor beta chains reported below all come from one sample, sequenced in a study of T cell responses to AZD1222 COVID-19 vaccine. This table comes from immunoSEQ multiplex PCR, and its TCRdb copy is limited to in-frame clones, with some not included. The sample lists some 160,000 clones, approximately 93% occurring once. Specimen: peripheral blood, collected on day 0 of AZD1222 vaccination. These receptors were collected from an adult in good health.

This sequence joins TRBV6-2 or TRBV6-3 and TRBJ2-7, with D possibly being TRBD1 or TRBD2 (5 bases each). V gave up 6 bases and J gave up 3 bases, with 18 bases separating them. The CDR3 sequence is 15 residues long. Germline V gives CDR1 MNHEY, CDR2 SVGEGT. CDR3: CASSPGPGRRYEQYF. In DNA, the CDR3 is TGTGCCAGCAGCCCGGGACCGGGACGGCGCTACGAGCAGTACTTC.

The J gene is TRBJ2-1, the V gene TRBV3-1 (or the pseudogene TRBV3-2); TRBD1 might be the D (6 bases). The CDR3 extends over 16 amino acids. Germline lookup yields CDR1 LGHDT and CDR2 YNNKEL (reference sequence). V lost 3 bases and J 0 bases, leaving 12 bases between the germline ends. The CDR3 loop reads CASSHVQGSSYNEQFF. The CDR3 DNA sequence: TGTGCCAGCAGCCATGTACAGGGTTCCTCCTACAATGAGCAGTTCTTC.

The genes are TRBV28 and TRBJ2-3, with D tentatively TRBD2 (5 bases). The CDR3 contains 16 residues. Germline loops: CDR1 MDHEN, CDR2 SYDVKM. V lost 6 bases, J lost 2 bases, and 18 bases lay in between. This CDR3 reads CASRALGRGYTDTQYF. The CDR3 DNA reads as TGTGCCAGCAGGGCCCTCGGACGGGGATACACAGATACGCAGTATTTT. The full variable domain, its missing parts supplied by reference TRBV28 and TRBJ2-3, is DVKVTQSSRYLVKRTGEKVFLECVQDMDHENMFWYRQDPGLGLRLIYFSYDVKMKEKGDIPEGYSVSREKKERFSLILESASTNQTSMYLCASRALGRGYTDTQYFGPGTRLTVL.

V gene TRBV2 combines with J gene TRBJ1-2, with D unclear. Per the germline V gene, CDR1 is SNHLY and CDR2 is FYNNEI. V was shortened by 3 bases and J by 3 bases, with 8 bases between the two germline ends. The CDR3 totals 13 residues. CDR3 DNA: TGTGCCAGCAGTGATTCGGGGTACTATGGCTACACCTTC. It yields the protein CASSDSGYYGYTF.

The chain combines TRBV7-3 with TRBJ2-3; 10 positions agree with TRBD2. Germline CDR1 and CDR2: SGHTA and FQGTGA. After removal of 1 base from V and 7 bases from J, the junction contained 5 bases not matched to a gene. The CDR3 sequence is 15 residues long. CDR3 DNA: TGTGCCAGCAGCTTAAAAGCGGGGGGGCAAAATACGCAGTATTTT. It specifies CASSLKAGGQNTQYF.

This clone was seen only once. The J gene is TRBJ1-2, the V gene TRBV28; 7 bases agree with TRBD1. Trimming at V came to 5 bases and at J to 3 bases, leaving 3 bases not matched to a gene. Germline loops: CDR1 MDHEN, CDR2 SYDVKM. The CDR3 length is 13 residues. As DNA, the CDR3 is TGTGCCAGCAGTAGGGACAGACACTATGGCTACACCTTC. Translated, it gives CASSRDRHYGYTF.

This rearrangement joins TRBV19 to TRBJ2-7; D not resolved. Germline-derived CDR1 and CDR2 are LNHDA and SQIVND (reference sequence). CDR3 size: 15 residues. Trimming stripped 5 bases from V and 0 bases from J, with 14 bases between. The CDR3 reads CASSPTDASSYEQYF. CDR3 sequence (DNA): TGTGCCAGTAGTCCGACGGACGCGAGCTCCTACGAGCAGTACTTC.

The rearrangement joins TRBV27 to TRBJ2-7; 10 bases fit TRBD1. Germline V gives CDR1 MNHEY, CDR2 SMNVEV (reference sequence). V lost 3 bases, J lost 5 bases, and 7 bases stayed unmatched. The CDR3 has 15 residues. This CDR3 reads CASSLAGTGVHEQYF. The CDR3 DNA reads TGTGCCAGCAGTTTGGCCGGGACAGGGGTTCACGAGCAGTACTTC.

The rearrangement uses TRBV30 and TRBJ1-2; D is undetermined. This CDR3 contains 13 residues. V dropped 0 bases and J dropped 8 bases, with 13 bases sitting between them. Germline loops: CDR1 GTSNPN, CDR2 SVGIG (reference sequence). The CDR3 DNA sequence: TGTGCCTGGAGTGTAGTCGGAGACGGAGGCTACACCTTC. Encoded protein: CAWSVVGDGGYTF.

The chain recombines TRBV7-9 with TRBJ2-2; D gene unclear. V shed 1 base and J shed 3 bases, with 12 bases lying between them. Per the germline V gene, CDR1 is SEHNR and CDR2 is FQNEAQ (reference sequence). This CDR3 is 16 amino acids long. CDR3 bases: TGTGCCAGCAGCTTAGGGGCGGACGGCTACACCGGGGAGCTGTTTTTT. This gives the protein CASSLGADGYTGELFF. The full variable domain, in which reference TRBV7-9 and TRBJ2-2 provide the parts outside the CDR3, is DTGVSQNPRHKITKRGQNVTFRCDPISEHNRLYWYRQTLGQGPEFLTYFQNEAQLEKSRLLSDRFSAERPKGSFSTLEIQRTEQGDSAMYLCASSLGADGYTGELFFGEGSRLTVL.

V is TRBV6-1 and J is TRBJ2-5, with D perhaps TRBD1 or TRBD2 (5 bases each). The germline CDR1 and CDR2 sequences are MNHNS and SASEGT. The CDR3 contains 15 residues. V shed 3 bases and J shed 4 bases, with 15 bases lying between them. The CDR3 is CASSDINRDGETQYF. CDR3 bases: TGTGCCAGCAGTGACATAAATCGGGACGGAGAGACCCAGTACTTC.

The gene calls are TRBV30 and TRBJ2-4; 10 bases agree with TRBD1. Trimming at V came to 6 bases and at J to 6 bases, leaving 2 bases not matched to a gene. This CDR3 has 12 residues. The V gene's germline CDR1 is GTSNPN and CDR2 SVGIG (reference sequence). The CDR3 here is CACGTGVNIQYF. The CDR3, as DNA: TGTGCCTGTGGGACAGGGGTAAACATTCAGTACTTC.

This sequence joins TRBV14 and TRBJ1-2; D remains ambiguous. The CDR3 is made up of 16 amino acids. CDR1 SGHDN and CDR2 FVKESK come from the germline V gene. V lost 0 bases to trimming and J lost 8 bases, with 19 bases between them. The CDR3 DNA sequence: TGTGCCAGCAGCCAAGACATGGGGTGGCAGCCACGAGGCTACACCTTC. Translated: CASSQDMGWQPRGYTF.

V usage is TRBV14 and J usage is TRBJ2-2; D uncertain. The V end lost 4 bases, the J end lost 6 bases, and 9 bases lay between the germline ends. Germline CDR1 is SGHDN and CDR2 is FVKESK. This CDR3 is 13 amino acids long. The CDR3 DNA is TGTGCCAGCAGCCTTCGCCTGCCCGGGGAGCTGTTTTTT. Translating gives CASSLRLPGELFF.

This rearrangement joins TRBV3-1 (or the pseudogene TRBV3-2) to TRBJ2-6, with TRBD1 matching 7 bases. Germline V gives CDR1 LGHDT, CDR2 YNNKEL (reference sequence). V gave up 0 bases and J gave up 0 bases; unmatched junction bases: 8. The CDR3 covers 19 residues. The CDR3 protein is CASSQERQGGPSGANVLTF. The CDR3 region has the DNA TGTGCCAGCAGCCAAGAGAGACAGGGCGGACCCTCTGGGGCCAACGTCCTGACTTTC.

J is TRBJ2-1 and V is TRBV9; 9 bases are a match to TRBD2. J gave up 4 bases and V 0 bases, and 2 bases lay outside the gene matches. The CDR3 is 15 amino acids. The germline gives CDR1 SGDLS, CDR2 YYNGEE. The CDR3 DNA is TGTGCCAGCAGCGTAGGCGGGGGGGCTTACAATGAGCAGTTCTTC. Encoded protein: CASSVGGGAYNEQFF.

This chain uses TRBV29-1 with TRBJ1-1; D remains unclear. The V and J ends lost 5 bases and 7 bases respectively, with 17 bases between them. From germline, CDR1 is SQVTM and CDR2 ANQGSEA. This CDR3 has 13 residues. CDR3 loop: CSVFLWGTIEAFF. Here the CDR3 DNA reads TGCAGCGTTTTTTTGTGGGGTACCATTGAAGCTTTCTTT.

The V and J genes are TRBV3-1 (or the pseudogene TRBV3-2) and TRBJ1-4; 8 bases agree with TRBD1. Looked up from germline, CDR1 is LGHDT and CDR2 is YNNKEL (reference sequence). With V trimmed by 4 bases and J by 8 bases, 9 bases remained unmatched. The CDR3 contains 15 residues. CDR3 in amino acids: CASSPGQGWGEKLFF. The CDR3 DNA is TGTGCCAGCAGCCCTGGACAGGGCTGGGGGGAAAAACTGTTTTTT.

The chain recombines TRBV30 with TRBJ1-1; TRBD1 agrees at 10 bases. CDR3 length: 14 amino acids. Trimming took 4 bases from V and 11 from J; bases not matched to a gene: 13. Germline CDR1 reads GTSNPN; CDR2 reads SVGIG (reference sequence). In DNA, the CDR3 is TGTGCCTGGACTAAGCCGGGACAGGGGTTTCGGGCTTTCTTT. Protein: CAWTKPGQGFRAFF.